This T cell receptor (beta chain) was identified during a study of cytomegalovirus exposure and HLA in healthy donors. General study points: Analyses of presence and absence presupposed an approximately uniform sequencing depth across donors. Differences between HLA loci emerged in a later analysis of TCR association rates, with DRB1 most and HLA-C fewest.

Amplification used 60 Vbeta primers and 13 Jbeta primers. Original processing notes: The authors later counted 65 million to 90 million unique TCR beta chains, approximately 12 million of them shared. Profiled with immunoSEQ multiplex PCR; TCRdb holds only in-frame clones, not every one. V and J calls and clone size follow that table, whereas D and trimming were derived from the DNA. The sample consists of approximately 160,000 clones, about 76% of them appearing once. This clone occurred a few times. Its antigen is undetermined. This sequence originates from a male donor in good health and CMV-seropositive. Specimen: PBMCs.

The CDR3 protein is CASSEEGGRNTIYF. The CDR3 DNA follows: TGCGCCAGCAGTGAAGAAGGGGGAAGAAACACCATATATTTT. The chain links TRBV10-2 to TRBJ1-3; maybe TRBD1 (6 bases). V was pared by 3 bases and J by 5 bases, with 11 bases between. This CDR3 is built from 14 residues. Germline lookup yields CDR1 WSHSY and CDR2 SAAADI.